Listed here is a single TCR beta chain. As yet, its antigen is unknown. This sample is drawn from a study of shared clonotypes between healthy human individuals. As for the study in general: Those who served as donors were a couple of women and a few men between the ages of 18 and 49. Every donor yielded three CD4 naive, three CD4 memory, two CD8 naive and one CD8 memory plate. Study results and caveats: Non-shared clonotypes had lower generation probabilities than those shared by all four donors.

Germline V gene data show CDR1 as LGHNA and CDR2 as YSLEER. This CDR3 has 14 amino acids. V lost 1 base, J lost 7 bases, and 11 bases lay in between. Sequenced by immunoSEQ multiplex PCR; TCRdb stores in-frame clones only, minus some. This sample has about 1,900,000 clones, with about 95% found just once. Naivety among CD8 cells was defined by CD45RO negativity and positive CCR7 selection, thereby excluding terminally differentiated effector memory CD45RA+ cells. The genes are TRBV4-3 and TRBJ2-1; D ambiguous. Material for sequencing was naive CD8+ T cells sorted from blood. The receptor was derived from a man aged 18 to 30 in good health. CDR3 nucleotide sequence: TGCGCCAGCAGCCAAGGTGTCGGGTCAAATGAGCAGTTCTTC. It is translated as CASSQGVGSNEQFF.